Included here is one T cell receptor beta chain sequence, with context. The entry originates in a study of T cell changes during pregnancy in multiple sclerosis. Sequenced by immunoSEQ multiplex PCR; TCRdb stores in-frame clones only, minus some. The sample records tens of thousands of clones, approximately 92% being singletons. Germline assignment: CDR1 SGHRS and CDR2 YFSETQ. The ends lost 4 bases at V and 1 base at J; junction bases unmatched: 13. This CDR3 comprises 17 residues. The sequence derives from a female donor in good health, enrolled as a control in a pregnancy study. The J gene is TRBJ1-1, the V gene TRBV5-1, with TRBD1 matching over 7 bases. The source material was CD4+ T cells from peripheral blood mononuclear cells, sampled after pregnancy. CDR3 bases: TGCGCCAGCAGCCAGGGACAGAGGATAAGTCGGAACACTGAAGCTTTCTTT. Translating gives CASSQGQRISRNTEAFF.